Shown below are 19 T cell receptor beta chains from a single sample sequenced in a study of shared clonotypes between healthy human individuals. Produced via immunoSEQ multiplex PCR; TCRdb's table is partial and in-frame only. This sample has about 1 million clones, with around 76% found just once. Specimen: memory CD4+ T cells sorted from blood. The subset is: CD45RA-negative fraction. The receptors derive from a man aged 18 to 30 in good health.

V and J are TRBV6-1 and TRBJ2-1, with D unresolved. With 6 bases removed from V and 6 bases from J, the gap between germline ends came to 12 bases. Per the germline V gene, CDR1 is MNHNS and CDR2 is SASEGT. The CDR3 loop spans 13 amino acids. The CDR3 DNA reads TGTGCCAGCAGCGAACGAAAACTCAATGAGCAGTTCTTC. Its translation is CASSERKLNEQFF.

This clone was detected ten times or more. In nucleotides, the CDR3 is TGTGCCATCAGTGGCCAGGGAGGGGCCGGTGAGCAGTTCTTC. Protein sequence: CAISGQGGAGEQFF. The chain combines TRBV10-3 with TRBJ2-1, with 7 bases fitting TRBD2. V was clipped by 4 bases and J by 9 bases; unmatched bases: 9. Germline V gives CDR1 ENHRY, CDR2 SYGVKD. The CDR3 contains 14 residues.

The chain has TRBV5-1 and TRBJ1-1; TRBD1 might be the D (6 bases). Per the germline V gene, CDR1 is SGHRS and CDR2 is YFSETQ. V was clipped by 4 bases and J by 0 bases, with 7 bases between them. The CDR3 is 13 amino acids. CDR3 residues: CASSTGMNTEAFF. The CDR3 nucleotides read TGCGCCAGCAGCACAGGGATGAACACTGAAGCTTTCTTT.

The rearrangement joins TRBV6-6 to TRBJ1-1; D not resolved. V lost 6 bases and J 5 bases, leaving 10 bases between the germline ends. Germline lookup yields CDR1 MNHNY and CDR2 SVGAGI (reference sequence). This CDR3 has 12 residues. In nucleotides, the CDR3 is TGTGCCAGCAGAGGGCAAGTAACTGAAGCTTTCTTT. Its protein product is CASRGQVTEAFF.

The J gene is TRBJ2-2, the V gene TRBV4-1, with D tentatively TRBD2 (5 bases). The germline V gene has CDR1 MGHRA and CDR2 YSYEKL. The CDR3 has 15 amino acids. V lost 8 bases and J lost 1, with 14 bases in between. The CDR3 coding sequence is TGCGCCAGCTGGCAGGAGCGGTTGAACACCGGGGAGCTGTTTTTT. The encoded protein is CASWQERLNTGELFF.

CDR3 DNA: TGTGCCAGCAGTTACGGGGGATACACTGAAGCTTTCTTT. Translating gives CASSYGGYTEAFF. The chain recombines TRBV6-6 with TRBJ1-1, with a tentative D call TRBD1 (5 bases). The CDR3 is made up of 13 amino acids. Per the germline V gene, CDR1 is MNHNY and CDR2 is SVGAGI (reference sequence). Trimming pared 2 bases from V and 3 bases from J, leaving 7 bases between.

The CDR3 coding sequence is TGTGCCTGGGCACGAACATTGTCTGAAGCTTTCTTT. Its protein product is CAWARTLSEAFF. The chain has TRBV30 and TRBJ1-1; the D is unclear. V was trimmed by 5 bases and J by 6 bases, leaving 13 bases between them. The CDR3 sequence is 12 residues long. Germline-derived CDR1 and CDR2 are GTSNPN and SVGIG (reference sequence).

The chain links TRBV7-9 to TRBJ1-1; TRBD1 might be the D (5 bases). Germline lookup yields CDR1 SEHNR and CDR2 FQNEAQ (reference sequence). V was cut by 1 base and J by 1 base, with 13 bases left in between. This CDR3 contains 16 residues. The CDR3 loop is CASSLVLGQGNTEAFF. In DNA, the CDR3 is TGTGCCAGCAGCTTAGTTTTGGGGCAGGGGAACACTGAAGCTTTCTTT. Based on the CDR3 plus reference TRBV7-9 and TRBJ1-1, the full variable domain is DTGVSQNPRHKITKRGQNVTFRCDPISEHNRLYWYRQTLGQGPEFLTYFQNEAQLEKSRLLSDRFSAERPKGSFSTLEIQRTEQGDSAMYLCASSLVLGQGNTEAFFGQGTRLTVV.

DNA of the CDR3: TGCAGCGCTGGGACCACTGAAGCTTTCTTT. This gives the protein CSAGTTEAFF. The J gene is TRBJ1-1, the V gene TRBV29-1; a possible D gene is TRBD1 (5 bases). V lost 7 bases to trimming and J lost 4 bases, with 7 bases between them. CDR1 and CDR2 from the germline V gene are SQVTM and ANQGSEA. The CDR3 has 10 residues.

The chain couples TRBV6-5 to TRBJ2-1; no firm D call. Trimming removed 7 bases from V and 6 bases from J, with 13 bases in between. This CDR3 region has 13 residues. The V gene's germline CDR1 is MNHEY and CDR2 SVGAGI. The CDR3 nucleotides read TGTGCCAGCAAGACAAAGGGCGTCAATGAGCAGTTCTTC. Amino acids: CASKTKGVNEQFF.

The DNA for the CDR3 is TGTGCCTGGAACGAACTAGCGGGGGAGGGAGGGCAGTTCTTC. Protein sequence: CAWNELAGEGGQFF. The genes are TRBV30 and TRBJ2-1, with 11 bases lining up with TRBD2. The ends lost 4 bases at V and 12 bases at J; junction bases unmatched: 11. The germline V gene encodes CDR1 GTSNPN and CDR2 SVGIG (reference sequence). The CDR3 is 14 amino acids.

The rearrangement uses TRBV7-2 and TRBJ2-5; perhaps D is TRBD1 or TRBD2 (5 bases each). V lost 5 bases and J lost 1, with 14 bases in between. Germline values: CDR1 SGHTA, CDR2 FQGNSA. This CDR3 comprises 15 residues. The CDR3 nucleotides are TGTGCCAGCAGCAGACCACGGGACCTCCAAGAGACCCAGTACTTC. Translating it yields CASSRPRDLQETQYF.

This chain uses TRBV20-1 with TRBJ1-2, with D tentatively TRBD1 (6 bases). The CDR3 covers 10 residues. In germline, CDR1 is DFQATT, CDR2 SNEGSKA (reference sequence). The DNA for the CDR3 is TGCGGGGGGCGGAACTATGGCTACACCTTC. Amino acid sequence: CGGRNYGYTF.

The CDR3: CASSPPFGNDSPLHF. The CDR3 DNA reads as TGTGCCAGCAGCCCCCCCTTTGGGAATGATTCACCCCTCCACTTT. This chain connects TRBV16 to TRBJ1-6; D is unresolved. The V end was cut by 4 bases, the J end by 8 bases, with 15 bases between. CDR3 length: 15 amino acids. Per the germline V gene, CDR1 is KGHSY and CDR2 is FQNENV.

The chain recombines TRBV30 with TRBJ1-2; 12 bases are shared with TRBD1. The CDR3 has 14 residues. The V gene's germline CDR1 is GTSNPN and CDR2 SVGIG (reference sequence). V was clipped by 4 bases and J by 5 bases; unmatched bases: 5. Here the CDR3 reads CAWTRDRGLYGYTF. CDR3 coding DNA: TGTGCCTGGACCAGGGACAGGGGGCTTTATGGCTACACCTTC.

This rearrangement joins TRBV6-5 to TRBJ2-7; D uncertain. Trimming removed 6 bases at V and 5 bases at J, with 20 bases between. The CDR3 loop spans 15 amino acids. CDR1 is MNHEY, CDR2 SVGAGI, per germline. The CDR3 DNA reads as TGTGCCAGCAGCCCCAGTTTTATGTGGGGTAACGAGCAGTACTTC. Translation: CASSPSFMWGNEQYF.

The V and J genes are TRBV7-2 and TRBJ2-1; 11 bases are shared with TRBD2. The V gene end was trimmed by 4 bases and the J gene end by 5 bases; junction bases not matched to a gene: 4. The CDR3 length is 15 residues. Germline lookup yields CDR1 SGHTA and CDR2 FQGNSA. Here the CDR3 DNA reads TGTGCCAGCAGCTCTAGCGGGGGGAATAACAATGAGCAGTTCTTC. Its translation is CASSSSGGNNNEQFF. Full variable domain (remainder filled in from reference TRBV7-2 and TRBJ2-1): GAGVSQSPSNKVTEKGKDVELRCDPISGHTALYWYRQSLGQGLEFLIYFQGNSAPDKSGLPSDRFSAERTGGSVSTLTIQRTQQEDSAVYLCASSSSGGNNNEQFFGPGTRLTVL.

In its sample, this clone was seen a few times. CDR3 DNA: TGTGCCAGCTCACAAGTGACCGGGACCCAATATGGCTACACCTTC. Translating gives CASSQVTGTQYGYTF. The chain uses TRBV18 and TRBJ1-2; possible D gene TRBD1, 5 bases. V lost 4 bases, J lost 5 bases, and 17 bases lay in between. CDR1 KGHSH and CDR2 LQKENI come from the germline V gene. CDR3 length equals 15 residues.

Only one count was recorded for this clone. V usage is TRBV7-2 and J usage is TRBJ1-1; maybe TRBD1 (5 bases). The CDR3 has 17 amino acids. V lost 5 bases, J lost 2 bases, and 21 bases lay in between. The germline V gene has CDR1 SGHTA and CDR2 FQGNSA. Here the CDR3 DNA reads TGTGCCAGCAGCCCCCGTCGCGTCCGTGGGGCCAACACTGAAGCTTTCTTT. Translating gives CASSPRRVRGANTEAFF.